This TCR beta chain was found in a study of T-cell memory formation after mild COVID-19. The overall study: TCR clusters showed largely donor specificity.

The CDR3 length is 15 residues. V gave up 1 base and J gave up 2 bases, with 15 bases separating them. CDR1 and CDR2 from the germline V gene are DFQATT and SNEGSKA (reference sequence). TCRdb reprocessed the 5' RACE reads with MiXCR, giving one entry per CDR3 protein. The sample records 180,000 or so distinct CDR3 sequences, 15% to 20% being singletons. The sequence came from an adult woman who had mild COVID-19 (a few samples of this study predate the infection). Cell type and time point are not known. Sequenced material: PBMCs or a T cell subset sorted from them (not recorded which). The chain is built from TRBV20-1 and TRBJ2-7; D may be TRBD2 (5 bases). DNA for the CDR3: TGCAGTGCTAGAGCCCAAACCGGGATTCCCTACGAGCAGTACTTC. As protein: CSARAQTGIPYEQYF.